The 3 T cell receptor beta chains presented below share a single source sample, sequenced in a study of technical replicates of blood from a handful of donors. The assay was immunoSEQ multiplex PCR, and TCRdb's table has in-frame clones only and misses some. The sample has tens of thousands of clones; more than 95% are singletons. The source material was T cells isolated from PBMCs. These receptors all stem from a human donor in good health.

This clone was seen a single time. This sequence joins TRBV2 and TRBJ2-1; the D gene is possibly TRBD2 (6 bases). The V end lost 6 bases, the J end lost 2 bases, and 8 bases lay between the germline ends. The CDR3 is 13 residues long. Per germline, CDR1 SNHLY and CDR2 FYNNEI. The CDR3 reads CASRREAYNEQFF. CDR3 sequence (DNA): TGTGCCAGCAGAAGGGAGGCCTACAATGAGCAGTTCTTC.

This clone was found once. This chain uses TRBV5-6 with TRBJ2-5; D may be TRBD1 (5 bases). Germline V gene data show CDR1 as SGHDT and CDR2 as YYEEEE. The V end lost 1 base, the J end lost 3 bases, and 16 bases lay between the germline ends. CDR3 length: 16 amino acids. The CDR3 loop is CASSLRAKGYEETQYF. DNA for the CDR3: TGTGCCAGCAGCTTGAGGGCAAAGGGGTATGAAGAGACCCAGTACTTC.

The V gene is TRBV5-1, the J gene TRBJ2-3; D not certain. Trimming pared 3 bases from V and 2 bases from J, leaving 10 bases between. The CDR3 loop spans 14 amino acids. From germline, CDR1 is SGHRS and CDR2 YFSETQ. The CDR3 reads CASSSYSITDTQYF. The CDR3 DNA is TGCGCCAGCAGCTCCTACTCTATCACAGATACGCAGTATTTT.